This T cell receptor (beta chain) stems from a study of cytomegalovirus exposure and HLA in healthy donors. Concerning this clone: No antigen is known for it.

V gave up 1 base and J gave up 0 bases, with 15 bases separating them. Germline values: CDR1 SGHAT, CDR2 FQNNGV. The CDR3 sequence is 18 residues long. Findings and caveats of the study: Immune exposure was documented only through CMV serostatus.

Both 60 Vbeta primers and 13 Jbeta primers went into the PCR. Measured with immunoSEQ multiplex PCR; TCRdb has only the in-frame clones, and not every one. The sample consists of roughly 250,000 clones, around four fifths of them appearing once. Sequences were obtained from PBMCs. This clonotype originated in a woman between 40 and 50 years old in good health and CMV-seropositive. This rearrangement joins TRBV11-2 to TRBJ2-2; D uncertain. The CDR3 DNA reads TGTGCCAGCAGCTTAGTTTTCGGTTCGTCCCCGAACACCGGGGAGCTGTTTTTT. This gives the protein CASSLVFGSSPNTGELFF.